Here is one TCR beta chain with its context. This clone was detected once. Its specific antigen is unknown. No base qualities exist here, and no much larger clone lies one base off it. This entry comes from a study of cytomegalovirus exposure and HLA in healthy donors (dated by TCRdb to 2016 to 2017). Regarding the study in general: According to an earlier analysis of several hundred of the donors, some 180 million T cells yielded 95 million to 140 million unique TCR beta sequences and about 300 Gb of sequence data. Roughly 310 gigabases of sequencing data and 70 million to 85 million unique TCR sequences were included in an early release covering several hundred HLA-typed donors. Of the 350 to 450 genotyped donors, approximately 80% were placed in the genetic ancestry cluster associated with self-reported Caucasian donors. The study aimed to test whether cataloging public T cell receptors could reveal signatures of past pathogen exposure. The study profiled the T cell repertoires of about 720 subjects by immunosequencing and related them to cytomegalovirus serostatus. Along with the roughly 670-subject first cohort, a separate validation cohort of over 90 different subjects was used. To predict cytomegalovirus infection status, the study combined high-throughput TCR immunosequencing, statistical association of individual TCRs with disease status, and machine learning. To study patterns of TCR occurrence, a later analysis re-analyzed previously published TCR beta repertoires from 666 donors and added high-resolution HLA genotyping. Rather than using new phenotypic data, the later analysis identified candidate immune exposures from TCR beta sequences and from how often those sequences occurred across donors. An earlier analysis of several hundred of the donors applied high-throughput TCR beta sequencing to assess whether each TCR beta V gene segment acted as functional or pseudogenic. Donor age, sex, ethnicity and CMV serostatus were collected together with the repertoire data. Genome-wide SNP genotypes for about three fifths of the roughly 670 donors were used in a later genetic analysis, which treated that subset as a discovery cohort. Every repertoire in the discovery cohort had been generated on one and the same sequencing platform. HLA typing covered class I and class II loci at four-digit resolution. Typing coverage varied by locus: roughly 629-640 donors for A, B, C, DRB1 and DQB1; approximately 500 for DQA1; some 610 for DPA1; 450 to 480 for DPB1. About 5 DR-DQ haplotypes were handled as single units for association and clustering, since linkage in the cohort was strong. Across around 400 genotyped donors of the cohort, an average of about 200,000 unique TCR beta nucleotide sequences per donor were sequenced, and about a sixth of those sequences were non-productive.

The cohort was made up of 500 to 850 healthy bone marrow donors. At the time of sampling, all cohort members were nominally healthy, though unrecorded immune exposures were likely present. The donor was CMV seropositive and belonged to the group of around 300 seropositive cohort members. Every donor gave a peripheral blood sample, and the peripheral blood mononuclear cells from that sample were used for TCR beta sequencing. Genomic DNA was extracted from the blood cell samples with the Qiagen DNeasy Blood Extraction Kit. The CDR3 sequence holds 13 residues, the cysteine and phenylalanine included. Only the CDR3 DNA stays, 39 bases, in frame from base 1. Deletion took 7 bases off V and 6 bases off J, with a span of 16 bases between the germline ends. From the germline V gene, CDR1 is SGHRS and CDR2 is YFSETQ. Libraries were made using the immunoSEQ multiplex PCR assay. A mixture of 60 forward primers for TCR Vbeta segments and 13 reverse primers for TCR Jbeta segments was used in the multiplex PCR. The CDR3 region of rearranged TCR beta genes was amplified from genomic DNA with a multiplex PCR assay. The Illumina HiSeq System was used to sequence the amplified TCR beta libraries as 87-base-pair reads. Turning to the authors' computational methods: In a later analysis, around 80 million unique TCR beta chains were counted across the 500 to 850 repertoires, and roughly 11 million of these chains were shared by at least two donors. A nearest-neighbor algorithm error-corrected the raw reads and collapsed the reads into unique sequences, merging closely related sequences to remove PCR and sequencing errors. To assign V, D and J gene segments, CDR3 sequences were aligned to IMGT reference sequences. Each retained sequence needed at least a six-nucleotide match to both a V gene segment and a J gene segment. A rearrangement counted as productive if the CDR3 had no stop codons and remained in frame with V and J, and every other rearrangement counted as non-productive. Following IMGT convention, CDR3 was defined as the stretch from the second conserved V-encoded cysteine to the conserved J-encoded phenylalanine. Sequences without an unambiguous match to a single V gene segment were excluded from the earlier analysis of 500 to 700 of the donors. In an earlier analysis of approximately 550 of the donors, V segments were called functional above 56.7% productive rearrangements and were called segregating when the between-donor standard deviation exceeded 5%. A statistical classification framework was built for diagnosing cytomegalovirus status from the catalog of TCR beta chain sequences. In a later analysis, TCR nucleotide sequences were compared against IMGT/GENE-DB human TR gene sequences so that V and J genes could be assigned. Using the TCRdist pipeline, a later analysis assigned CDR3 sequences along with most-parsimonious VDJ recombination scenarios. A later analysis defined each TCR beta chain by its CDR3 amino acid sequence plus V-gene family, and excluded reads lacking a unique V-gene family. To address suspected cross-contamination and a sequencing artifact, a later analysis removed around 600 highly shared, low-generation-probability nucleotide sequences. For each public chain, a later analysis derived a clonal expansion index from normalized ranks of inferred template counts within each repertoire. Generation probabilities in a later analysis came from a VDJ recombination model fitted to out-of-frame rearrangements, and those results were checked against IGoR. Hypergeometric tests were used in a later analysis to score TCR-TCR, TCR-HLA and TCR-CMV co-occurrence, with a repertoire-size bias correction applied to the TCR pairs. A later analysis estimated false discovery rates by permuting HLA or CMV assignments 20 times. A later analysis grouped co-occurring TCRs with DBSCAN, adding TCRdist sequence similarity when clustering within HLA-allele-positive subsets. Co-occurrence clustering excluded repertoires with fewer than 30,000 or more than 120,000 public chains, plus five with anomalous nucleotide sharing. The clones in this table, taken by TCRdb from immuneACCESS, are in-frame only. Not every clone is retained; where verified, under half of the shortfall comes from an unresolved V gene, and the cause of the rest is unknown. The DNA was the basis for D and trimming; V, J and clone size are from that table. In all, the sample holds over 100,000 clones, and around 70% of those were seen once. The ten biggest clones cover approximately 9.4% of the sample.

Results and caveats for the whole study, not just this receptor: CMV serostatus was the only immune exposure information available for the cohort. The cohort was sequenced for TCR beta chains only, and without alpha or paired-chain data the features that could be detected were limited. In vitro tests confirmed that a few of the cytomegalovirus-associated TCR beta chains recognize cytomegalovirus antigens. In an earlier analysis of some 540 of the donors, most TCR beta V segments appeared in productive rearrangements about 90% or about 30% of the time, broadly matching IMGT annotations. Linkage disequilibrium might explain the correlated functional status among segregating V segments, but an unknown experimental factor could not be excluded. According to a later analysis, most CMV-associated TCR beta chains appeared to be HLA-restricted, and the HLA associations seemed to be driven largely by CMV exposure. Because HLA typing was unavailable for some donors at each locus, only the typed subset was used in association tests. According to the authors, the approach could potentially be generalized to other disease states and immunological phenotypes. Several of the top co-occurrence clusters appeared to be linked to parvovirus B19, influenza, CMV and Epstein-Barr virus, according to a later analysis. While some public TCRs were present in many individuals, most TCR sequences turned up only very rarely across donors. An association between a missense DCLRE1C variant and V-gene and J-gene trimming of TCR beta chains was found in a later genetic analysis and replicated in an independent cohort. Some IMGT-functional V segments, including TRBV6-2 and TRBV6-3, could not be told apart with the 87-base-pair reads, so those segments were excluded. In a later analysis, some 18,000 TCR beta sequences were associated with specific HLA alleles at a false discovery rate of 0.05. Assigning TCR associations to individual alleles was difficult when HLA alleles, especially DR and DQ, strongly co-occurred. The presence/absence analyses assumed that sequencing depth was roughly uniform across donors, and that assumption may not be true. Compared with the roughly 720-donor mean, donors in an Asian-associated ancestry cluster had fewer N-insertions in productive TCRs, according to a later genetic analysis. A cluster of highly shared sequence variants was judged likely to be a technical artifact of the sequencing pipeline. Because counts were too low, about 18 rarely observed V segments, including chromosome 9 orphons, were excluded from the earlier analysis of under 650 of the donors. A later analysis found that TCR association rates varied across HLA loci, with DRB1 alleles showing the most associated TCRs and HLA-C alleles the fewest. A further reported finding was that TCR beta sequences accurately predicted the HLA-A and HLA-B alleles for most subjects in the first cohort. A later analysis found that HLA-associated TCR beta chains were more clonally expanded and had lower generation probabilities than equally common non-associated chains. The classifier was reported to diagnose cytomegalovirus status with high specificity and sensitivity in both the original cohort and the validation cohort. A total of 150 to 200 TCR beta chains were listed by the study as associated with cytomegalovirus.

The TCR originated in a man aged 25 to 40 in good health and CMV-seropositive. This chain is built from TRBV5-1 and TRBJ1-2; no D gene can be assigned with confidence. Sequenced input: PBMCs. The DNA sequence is TGCGCCAGCGCGCCAGCGGGGAGAGATGGCTACACCTTC. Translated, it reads CASAPAGRDGYTF.